The entry below gives a single T cell receptor beta chain sequence along with its context. What it recognizes is unknown. This CDR3 has 17 amino acids. Germline CDR1 SGHTA, CDR2 FQGNSA. Making the TCR beta cDNA relied on 5'RACE template switching with UMIs. TCRdb re-called the 5' RACE reads and gives one entry per CDR3 protein, without DNA. In total, the table holds hundreds of thousands of distinct CDR3 sequences. The sample originates from a study of T cells expressing NK-cell markers. About the research overall: Sorted CD3+CD56-NKG2C+, CD3+CD56+NKG2C- and CD3+CD56+NKG2C+ T cells were the source of the TCR beta repertoires.

Study findings and constraints: The study found dominant NKG2C+ clonotypes at roughly 1.0-7.5% of CD8+ T cells in several donors. Several of the donors also had these clonotypes leading their CD3+CD56-NKG2C+ fraction.

Source material: blood T cells: a sorted CD56 or NKG2C T cell subset, CD4+ or CD8+ T cells, or bulk PBMC T cells (not recorded which). V and J are TRBV7-2 and TRBJ2-5; TCRdb calls TRBD2, which cannot be checked without DNA. The origin of this receptor is a man aged 18-70 years in good health. CDR3 in amino acids: CASSIASLAGSQETQYF.